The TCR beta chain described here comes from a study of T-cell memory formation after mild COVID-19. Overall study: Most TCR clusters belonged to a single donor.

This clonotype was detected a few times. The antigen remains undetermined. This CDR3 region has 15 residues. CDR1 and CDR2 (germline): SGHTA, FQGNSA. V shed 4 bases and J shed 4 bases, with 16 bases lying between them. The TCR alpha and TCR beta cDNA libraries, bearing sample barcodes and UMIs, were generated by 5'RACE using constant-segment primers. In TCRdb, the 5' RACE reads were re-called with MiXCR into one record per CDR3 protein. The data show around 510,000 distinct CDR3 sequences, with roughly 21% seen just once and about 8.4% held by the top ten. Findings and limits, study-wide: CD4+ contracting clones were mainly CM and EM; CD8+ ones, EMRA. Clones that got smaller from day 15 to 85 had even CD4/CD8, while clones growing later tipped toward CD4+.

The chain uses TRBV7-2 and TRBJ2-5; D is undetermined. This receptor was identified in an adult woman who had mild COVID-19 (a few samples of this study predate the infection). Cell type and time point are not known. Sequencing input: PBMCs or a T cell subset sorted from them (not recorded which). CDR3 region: CASSSLNGLRETQYF. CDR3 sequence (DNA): TGTGCCAGCAGCTCCCTTAATGGATTGCGAGAGACCCAGTACTTC.